This passage covers 27 T cell receptor beta chains from one sample sequenced in a study of OX40 agonist ivuxolimab in advanced cancers. Data came from immunoSEQ multiplex PCR; TCRdb stores just in-frame clones and leaves some out. Of under 15,000 clones in the sample, around 70% are singletons; the top ten hold around 40%. Here the sequenced sample was CD4+ or CD8+ T cells sorted from blood, taken in a trial of the OX40 agonist ivuxolimab. These receptors came from an adult with an advanced solid tumor such as melanoma, head and neck, liver or kidney cancer.

The V and J genes are TRBV11-2 and TRBJ2-3; the D gene is possibly TRBD2 (5 bases). Per the germline V gene, CDR1 is SGHAT and CDR2 is FQNNGV. CDR3 length equals 14 residues. V was pared by 3 bases and J by 3 bases, with 10 bases between. This CDR3 reads CASSFWGATDTQYF. DNA for the CDR3: TGTGCCAGCAGCTTCTGGGGAGCTACAGATACGCAGTATTTT.

This sequence joins TRBV13 and TRBJ2-3; TRBD2 matches 11 bases. The CDR3 extends over 15 amino acids. Germline CDR1 is PRHDT and CDR2 is FYEKMQ (reference sequence). V dropped 1 base and J dropped 5; count of bases not matched to a gene: 2. The CDR3 reads CASSLELAGGDTQYF. CDR3 in DNA: TGTGCCAGCAGCTTAGAGCTAGCGGGAGGAGATACGCAGTATTTT.

The rearrangement joins TRBV5-1 to TRBJ1-5; possibly TRBD1 for D (6 bases). V shed 1 base and J shed 7 bases, with 15 bases lying between them. CDR1 and CDR2 (germline): SGHRS, YFSETQ. The CDR3 has 15 residues. The CDR3 sequence: CASSLSGGAEQPQHF. In nucleotides, the CDR3 is TGCGCCAGCAGCTTGTCGGGGGGCGCGGAGCAGCCCCAGCATTTT.

The chain carries TRBV15 and TRBJ1-4; D not certain. CDR1 and CDR2 (germline): LNHNV, YYDKDF (reference sequence). With 3 bases removed from V and 6 bases from J, the gap between germline ends came to 14 bases. This CDR3 contains 15 residues. The CDR3 region is CATSSAGLTYEKLFF. In DNA, the CDR3 is TGTGCCACCAGCAGTGCAGGCTTGACGTATGAAAAACTGTTTTTT.

CDR3 sequence (DNA): TGTGCCAGCAGTGAAGCATGGGGGGAGACGGGTTATGGCTACACCTTC. Its translation is CASSEAWGETGYGYTF. The chain uses TRBV6-1 and TRBJ1-2; D perhaps matches TRBD1 (5 bases). The germline V gene encodes CDR1 MNHNS and CDR2 SASEGT. CDR3 size: 16 residues. V shed 0 bases and J shed 5 bases, with 16 bases lying between them.

The sample holds a few counts of this clone. J is TRBJ2-3 and V is TRBV7-9; D not certain. Trimming took off 1 base at V and 2 bases at J, with 13 bases between the two ends. Germline V gene lookup returns CDR1 SEHNR and CDR2 FQNEAQ (reference sequence). The CDR3 length is 16 residues. This CDR3 is CASSLEASPSTDTQYF. The CDR3 DNA reads as TGTGCCAGCAGCTTAGAGGCAAGCCCGTCCACAGATACGCAGTATTTT.

The chain links TRBV5-3 to TRBJ2-1; no clear D gene. TRBV5-3 is marked as an open reading frame, function uncertain. The CDR3 length is 14 residues. V was clipped by 0 bases and J by 4 bases, with 8 bases between them. The CDR3 is CARSLAVRYNEQFF. For the CDR3, the DNA is TGTGCCAGAAGCTTGGCTGTTCGGTACAATGAGCAGTTCTTC.

This clone was detected ten times or more. The chain joins TRBV2 to TRBJ2-7; 7 bases map to TRBD2. Germline CDR1 and CDR2: SNHLY and FYNNEI. J lost 0 bases, V lost 6 bases, and 5 bases had no gene match. This CDR3 has 14 amino acids. The CDR3 sequence is CASRASGTSYEQYF. In DNA form, the CDR3 reads TGTGCCAGCAGGGCTAGCGGTACCTCCTACGAGCAGTACTTC.

This clone was seen more than once but under ten times. V and J are TRBV19 and TRBJ1-1, with D tentatively TRBD1 (5 bases). Germline values: CDR1 LNHDA, CDR2 SQIVND (reference sequence). V lost 3 bases to trimming and J lost 3 bases, with 8 bases between them. This CDR3 spans 13 amino acids. CDR3 residues: CASSIGGDTEAFF. The DNA for the CDR3 is TGTGCCAGTAGTATCGGAGGGGACACTGAAGCTTTCTTT.

J is TRBJ2-1 and V is TRBV5-4; a weak D match, TRBD2 (5 bases). CDR3 size: 11 residues. Germline lookup yields CDR1 SGHNT and CDR2 YYREEE (reference sequence). The ends were cut back, 7 bases at V and 5 bases at J, with 7 bases in the middle. The CDR3 loop is CASRGHNEQFF. CDR3 nucleotide sequence: TGTGCCAGCCGCGGGCACAATGAGCAGTTCTTC.

This clone was seen a few times. V is TRBV27 and J is TRBJ2-3; unclear D gene. The CDR3 runs 14 residues. CDR1 is MNHEY and CDR2 is SMNVEV in the germline V gene (reference sequence). V gave up 6 bases and J gave up 0 bases, with 10 bases separating them. Here the CDR3 reads CASRPSWSTDTQYF. The CDR3 DNA reads as TGTGCCAGCAGGCCATCCTGGAGCACAGATACGCAGTATTTT.

This clone has more than one count but fewer than ten. The chain has TRBV19 and TRBJ2-1, with D maybe TRBD2 (6 bases). CDR1 LNHDA and CDR2 SQIVND come from the germline V gene (reference sequence). CDR3 length: 16 residues. Trimming took off 3 bases at V and 2 bases at J, with 14 bases between the two ends. The CDR3 loop reads CASSIGGPNAYNEQFF. CDR3 bases: TGTGCCAGTAGTATTGGAGGGCCAAACGCCTACAATGAGCAGTTCTTC.

The chain recombines TRBV5-6 with TRBJ2-1; D remains unclear. The CDR3 length is 12 residues. V lost 0 bases, J lost 10 bases, and 8 bases lay in between. From germline, CDR1 is SGHDT and CDR2 YYEEEE. The CDR3, as DNA: TGTGCCAGCAGCTTGGCAGTGGGGGAGCAGTTCTTC. Translation: CASSLAVGEQFF.

This chain joins TRBV6-5 and TRBJ2-3, with TRBD2 matching over 7 bases. This CDR3 comprises 14 residues. CDR1 MNHEY and CDR2 SVGAGI come from the germline V gene. Trimming cost V 5 bases and J 4 bases; bases outside gene matches: 6. The CDR3 is CASSRSGKADTQYF. CDR3 nucleotide sequence: TGTGCCAGCAGTCGAAGCGGGAAGGCAGATACGCAGTATTTT.

The sample holds a few counts of this clone. Written as DNA, the CDR3 is TGTGCCAGTAGTATAACCGAGAACACTGAAGCTTTCTTT. Translated: CASSITENTEAFF. This chain uses TRBV19 with TRBJ1-1; D ambiguous. Germline values: CDR1 LNHDA, CDR2 SQIVND (reference sequence). Deletions cut 2 bases from V and 1 base from J, with 5 bases between. This CDR3 is built from 13 residues.

The rearrangement uses TRBV29-1 and TRBJ2-1, with D unclear. The V and J ends lost 4 bases and 4 bases respectively, with 11 bases between them. Germline CDR1 SQVTM, CDR2 ANQGSEA. This CDR3 has 13 residues. The CDR3 loop is CSVGELLYNEQFF. In DNA, the CDR3 is TGCAGCGTTGGTGAGTTATTATACAATGAGCAGTTCTTC.

This chain connects TRBV6-5 to TRBJ1-5, with a tentative D call TRBD1 (6 bases). Looked up from germline, CDR1 is MNHEY and CDR2 is SVGAGI. Trimming took off 5 bases at V and 6 bases at J, with 11 bases between the two ends. This CDR3 contains 13 residues. This CDR3 reads CASSEGGSQPQHF. CDR3 in DNA: TGTGCCAGCAGTGAAGGGGGATCTCAGCCCCAGCATTTT.

J is TRBJ2-1 and V is TRBV7-2; D might be TRBD1 (5 bases). V was shortened by 2 bases and J by 4 bases, with 15 bases between the two germline ends. There are 16 residues in the CDR3. Germline V gene lookup returns CDR1 SGHTA and CDR2 FQGNSA. This CDR3 is CASSLYNQGPYNEQFF. In DNA form, the CDR3 reads TGTGCCAGCAGCTTATACAACCAGGGCCCATACAATGAGCAGTTCTTC.

This sequence joins TRBV6-4 and TRBJ1-3; no reliable D call. The CDR3 sequence is 16 residues long. Germline CDR1 and CDR2: MRHNA and SNTAGT. The V end lost 4 bases, the J end lost 0 bases, and 13 bases lay between the germline ends. The CDR3 sequence: CASSASFPSSGNTIYF. The CDR3 nucleotides read TGTGCCAGCAGTGCGTCCTTCCCGAGCTCTGGAAACACCATATATTTT.

This clone has only one observation. V is TRBV30 and J is TRBJ2-5; D not resolved. Germline CDR1 is GTSNPN and CDR2 is SVGIG (reference sequence). The V gene lost 0 bases and the J gene lost 1 base, with 12 bases spanning the gap. The CDR3 spans 15 residues. Written as DNA, the CDR3 is TGTGCCTGGAGTGTATCTAGGGTACTCCAAGAGACCCAGTACTTC. Translated: CAWSVSRVLQETQYF. Using reference TRBV30 and TRBJ2-5 for the parts outside the CDR3, the full variable domain is SQTIHQWPATLVQPVGSPLSLECTVEGTSNPNLYWYRQAAGRGLQLLFYSVGIGQISSEVPQNLSASRPQDRQFILSSKKLLLSDSGFYLCAWSVSRVLQETQYFGPGTRLLVL.

The V gene is TRBV5-1, the J gene TRBJ2-2, with 7 bases that match TRBD1. J gave up 6 bases and V 2 bases, and 13 bases lay outside the gene matches. Germline CDR1 is SGHRS and CDR2 is YFSETQ. The CDR3 loop spans 17 amino acids. In nucleotides, the CDR3 is TGCGCCAGCAGCTTCACAGGGGCCAAGCTAGTTGCCGGGGAGCTGTTTTTT. Translating gives CASSFTGAKLVAGELFF.

This clone occurred a few times. The CDR3 loop reads CASSAMGGGNTEAFF. Written as DNA, the CDR3 is TGTGCCAGCAGTGCTATGGGAGGGGGGAACACTGAAGCTTTCTTT. This chain connects TRBV27 to TRBJ1-1; the D gene is possibly TRBD1 (6 bases). CDR1 is MNHEY, CDR2 SMNVEV, per germline (reference sequence). The ends were cut back, 5 bases at V and 1 base at J, with 14 bases in the middle. The CDR3 has 15 residues.

By proportion, this clone is medium-sized (0.01 to 0.1%). The V call is TRBV5-8, the J call TRBJ1-5; TRBD1 agrees at 10 bases. The ends lost 0 bases at V and 5 bases at J; junction bases unmatched: 5. The CDR3 sequence is 16 residues long. In germline, CDR1 is SGHTS, CDR2 YDEGEE. In DNA, the CDR3 is TGTGCCAGCAGCTTGGGGGACAGGGGAAGGCATCAGCCCCAGCATTTT. Residues: CASSLGDRGRHQPQHF.

The chain links TRBV7-2 to TRBJ2-3; D is possibly TRBD1 or TRBD2 (6 bases each). The CDR3 is 14 residues long. CDR1 SGHTA and CDR2 FQGNSA come from the germline V gene. Trimming left V 7 bases short and J 2 bases short, with 13 bases between. Written as DNA, the CDR3 is TGTGCCAGCAAAGGGGGGCGTTACACAGATACGCAGTATTTT. Translation: CASKGGRYTDTQYF.

The chain has TRBV19 and TRBJ1-1; D is perhaps TRBD1 (6 bases). The germline V gene has CDR1 LNHDA and CDR2 SQIVND (reference sequence). The CDR3 contains 14 residues. V was pared by 5 bases and J by 4 bases, with 14 bases between. The CDR3 reads CASSSQGMGTEAFF. DNA of the CDR3: TGTGCCAGTAGTTCACAGGGCATGGGCACTGAAGCTTTCTTT. The complete variable domain, with remaining parts taken from reference TRBV19 and TRBJ1-1, reads DGGITQSPKYLFRKEGQNVTLSCEQNLNHDAMYWYRQDPGQGLRLIYYSQIVNDFQKGDIAEGYSVSREKKESFPLTVTSAQKNPTAFYLCASSSQGMGTEAFFGQGTRLTVV.

The CDR3 sequence: CASSLVLLVVGDTEAFF. The DNA of the CDR3 is TGTGCCAGCAGCTTGGTCCTTTTAGTGGTTGGGGACACTGAAGCTTTCTTT. The chain combines TRBV5-4 with TRBJ1-1, with D hard to call. The CDR3 runs to 17 residues. Per germline, CDR1 SGHNT and CDR2 YYREEE (reference sequence). With 0 bases removed from V and 3 bases from J, the gap between germline ends came to 18 bases.

The chain links TRBV19 to TRBJ2-2; no definite D call. V shed 1 base and J shed 6 bases, with 9 bases lying between them. From germline, CDR1 is LNHDA and CDR2 SQIVND (reference sequence). The CDR3 length is 14 residues. As DNA, the CDR3 is TGTGCCAGTAGTATAGGTCGTGCGTCCGGGGAGCTGTTTTTT. Residues: CASSIGRASGELFF.